The 31 T cell receptor beta chains listed next were all sequenced from one sample in a study of T cells in Graves' hyperthyroidism and ophthalmopathy (dated by TCRdb to the late 2010s). The library was built by means of multiplex PCR. Sequencing was carried out with an Illumina HiSeq 2000. Amplification of TCR beta CDR3 regions was carried out from RNA transcripts. The first round of RT-PCR for the TCR CDR3 was performed with the HTBI primer set and the Qiagen OneStep RT-PCR kit. The public sequencing data were trimmed at Q25 with fastp and processed into clonotypes with MiXCR by TCRdb, which kept only in-frame beta chains. Identical CDR3 proteins give one entry, which carries the most common genes and DNA. Across this sample there are 350,000 or so distinct CDR3 sequences, with around a sixth seen only once. The top ten clonotypes cover under 55% of the sample. The specimen sequenced was blood. The receptors were gathered from a woman aged 50 to 60 with Graves' hyperthyroidism.

The chain recombines TRBV5-5 with TRBJ1-6; 9 positions agree with TRBD1. Germline lookup yields CDR1 SGHKS and CDR2 YYEKEE (reference sequence). Unmatched junction bases numbered 8, after V lost 4 bases and J lost 3 bases. The CDR3 runs to 17 residues. CDR3 region: CASSTETGGYYNSPLHF. In DNA, the CDR3 is TGTGCCAGCAGCACTGAGACAGGGGGGTACTATAATTCACCCCTCCACTTT.

This clonotype occurred many times. The chain carries TRBV7-9 and TRBJ2-7; tentatively, D is TRBD1 (6 bases). CDR1 and CDR2 from the germline V gene are SEHNR and FQNEAQ (reference sequence). The CDR3 spans 14 residues. The V end was cut by 5 bases, the J end by 3 bases, with 14 bases between. CDR3 sequence (DNA): TGTGCCAGCAGCCTCAGGGGTCAAGACTACGAGCAGTACTTC. It yields the protein CASSLRGQDYEQYF.

This clonotype was detected only a few times. V gene TRBV7-9 combines with J gene TRBJ2-3, with 10 bases aligning to TRBD2. The CDR3 has 18 residues. Trimming at V came to 2 bases and at J to 3 bases, leaving 11 bases not matched to a gene. CDR1 SEHNR and CDR2 FQNEAQ come from the germline V gene (reference sequence). CDR3 region: CASSLRAGGVIRTDTQYF. In nucleotides, the CDR3 is TGTGCCAGCAGCTTACGAGCGGGAGGGGTTATTCGGACAGATACGCAGTATTTT. Combining the CDR3 with reference TRBV7-9 and TRBJ2-3 gives the whole variable domain DTGVSQNPRHKITKRGQNVTFRCDPISEHNRLYWYRQTLGQGPEFLTYFQNEAQLEKSRLLSDRFSAERPKGSFSTLEIQRTEQGDSAMYLCASSLRAGGVIRTDTQYFGPGTRLTVL.

In its sample, this clonotype was seen many times. V gene TRBV18 combines with J gene TRBJ1-1; TRBD1 aligns across 7 bases. Germline V lookup: CDR1 KGHSH, CDR2 LQKENI. V lost 6 bases to trimming and J lost 7 bases; unmatched junction nucleotides: 14. CDR3 length: 15 residues. The CDR3 is CASSLGSDRVDEAFF. DNA of the CDR3: TGTGCCAGCTCCCTTGGGAGCGACAGGGTCGATGAAGCTTTCTTT.

This clonotype was seen a few times. The J gene is TRBJ1-6, the V gene TRBV3-1; 8 nucleotides line up with TRBD1. V shed 1 base and J 8 bases; nucleotides not matched to a gene: 4. The CDR3 runs 15 residues. Germline values: CDR1 LGHDT, CDR2 YNNKEL (reference sequence). For the CDR3, the DNA is TGTGCCAGCAGCCAAGGGACAGGGAAGGATTCACCCCTCCACTTT. This translates into CASSQGTGKDSPLHF.

Turning to this clonotype: A read error may be the cause here, since a much bigger clone is one base away. This sequence joins TRBV15 and TRBJ2-7; TRBD1 is a possible D gene (6 bases). The V gene lost 2 bases and the J gene lost 0 bases, with 11 bases spanning the gap. This CDR3 is 15 amino acids long. The germline gives CDR1 LNHNV, CDR2 YYDKDF (reference sequence). The CDR3 loop reads CATSRSWDISYEQYF. The CDR3 DNA follows: TGTGCCACCAGCAGATCCTGGGACATCTCCTACGAGCAGTACTTC.

Worth noting for this clonotype: A junction end diverges from the germline sequence, so it may reflect a read error. The DNA for the CDR3 is TGCGCCAGCAGCCAAGGGACAACCACAGATACGCAGTGTTTT. This encodes CASSQGTTTDTQCF. The chain has TRBV5-1 and TRBJ2-3; possibly TRBD1 for D (6 bases). Germline loops: CDR1 SGHRS, CDR2 YFSETQ. The CDR3 runs to 14 residues.

The V gene is TRBV29-1, the J gene TRBJ2-7; weak D call: TRBD2 (6 bases). V was shortened by 3 bases and J by 4 bases, with 19 bases between the two germline ends. The germline V gene has CDR1 SQVTM and CDR2 ANQGSEA. This CDR3 is 15 amino acids long. This CDR3 reads CSVEVSLGLLYEQYF. In DNA form, the CDR3 reads TGCAGCGTTGAGGTTTCGTTGGGACTTCTTTACGAGCAGTACTTC.

In this sample, this clonotype turned up many times. The CDR3 protein is CASNRGGQETQYF. The CDR3 DNA reads TGTGCCAGCAATCGGGGGGGCCAAGAGACCCAGTACTTC. The chain joins TRBV12-3 or TRBV12-4 to TRBJ2-5; TRBD2 matches at 8 bases. V lost 7 bases and J lost 1; bases outside the gene matches: 2. The length of the CDR3 is 13 residues.

This clonotype turned up a few times. The chain carries TRBV20-1 and TRBJ2-2; the D is unclear. Between the trimmed V and J ends, which lost 0 bases and 4 bases, there was a span of 12 bases. The germline V gene encodes CDR1 DFQATT and CDR2 SNEGSKA (reference sequence). This CDR3 comprises 15 residues. The CDR3 nucleotides are TGCAGTGCTAGAGATCGGGCGATGGGCACCGGGGAGCTGTTTTTT. It is translated as CSARDRAMGTGELFF.

The chain links TRBV24-1 to TRBJ2-3, with no clear D. The V end was cut by 3 bases, the J end by 6 bases, with 6 bases between. CDR1 and CDR2 (germline): KGHDR, SFDVKD. The length of the CDR3 is 12 residues. Here the CDR3 reads CATSDPSDTQYF. The CDR3 DNA follows: TGTGCCACCAGTGATCCGTCGGATACGCAGTATTTT.

The chain recombines TRBV4-1 with TRBJ1-2; the match to TRBD1 covers 8 bases. J lost 6 bases, V lost 0 bases, and 6 bases had no gene match. There are 15 residues in the CDR3. Germline V CDR1 and CDR2: MGHRA, YSYEKL. The CDR3 DNA reads TGCGCCAGCAGCCAAGATCGTAGGACAGGGAATGGCTACACCTTC. Residues: CASSQDRRTGNGYTF.

CDR3 residues: CASSLVRGTFPSYGYTF. The CDR3 DNA sequence: TGTGCCAGCAGCTTAGTGCGCGGGACTTTCCCCTCATATGGCTACACCTTC. This rearrangement joins TRBV7-8 to TRBJ1-2; D is perhaps TRBD1 (5 bases). The germline V gene has CDR1 SGHVS and CDR2 FQNEAQ. The CDR3 sequence is 17 residues long. Trimming cost V 1 base and J 5 bases, with 20 bases left between them.

The chain combines TRBV11-2 with TRBJ1-1; D unresolved. The V gene lost 1 base and the J gene lost 8 bases, with 11 bases spanning the gap. This CDR3 spans 13 amino acids. Germline CDR1 reads SGHAT; CDR2 reads FQNNGV. The CDR3 bases are TGTGCCAGCAGCTTAGCCCGGACGAAAGAAGCTTTCTTT. Protein product: CASSLARTKEAFF.

The chain recombines TRBV2 with TRBJ1-6; D may be TRBD1 (6 bases). The ends were cut back, 8 bases at V and 7 bases at J, with 9 bases in the middle. The CDR3 length is 12 residues. Germline V gene lookup returns CDR1 SNHLY and CDR2 FYNNEI. The CDR3 loop reads CASGGGNSPLHF. In nucleotides, the CDR3 is TGTGCCAGCGGGGGGGGCAATTCACCCCTCCACTTT.

In this sample, this clonotype turned up many times. V is TRBV18 and J is TRBJ2-1, with 10 bases that match TRBD2. CDR3 length: 20 amino acids. CDR1 is KGHSH and CDR2 is LQKENI in the germline V gene. J gave up 4 bases and V 3 bases, and 18 bases lay outside the gene matches. CDR3 in DNA: TGTGCCAGCTCACCTTCCATTGGGCCGGGACTAGCGCTACGATACAATGAGCAGTTCTTC. This gives the protein CASSPSIGPGLALRYNEQFF.

This clonotype was counted at least ten times. The J gene is TRBJ2-3, the V gene TRBV12-3 or TRBV12-4; TRBD2 matches 8 bases. Trimming at V came to 5 bases and at J to 0 bases, leaving 16 bases not matched to a gene. The CDR3 sequence is 19 residues long. DNA of the CDR3: TGTGCCAGCAGTCACCGCGCGGCGGGGGGACCCTCTAGCACAGATACGCAGTATTTT. It is translated as CASSHRAAGGPSSTDTQYF.

This clonotype was detected many times. The CDR3 here is CASSEVAGKETQYF. Written as DNA, the CDR3 is TGTGCCAGCAGTGAGGTGGCGGGAAAAGAGACCCAGTACTTC. The rearrangement links TRBV6-1 to TRBJ2-5; TRBD2 is a possible D gene (6 bases). The CDR3 loop spans 14 amino acids. CDR1 is MNHNS, CDR2 SASEGT, per germline. The ends were cut back, 3 bases at V and 3 bases at J, with 11 bases in the middle.

This clonotype was seen repeatedly, ten times or more. The chain has TRBV7-9 and TRBJ2-3; no firm D call. Trimming cost V 4 bases and J 3 bases, with 8 bases left between them. This CDR3 is 13 amino acids long. CDR1 is SEHNR, CDR2 FQNEAQ, per germline (reference sequence). The CDR3 here is CASSSVGTDTQYF. As DNA, the CDR3 is TGTGCCAGCAGCTCGGTGGGGACAGATACGCAGTATTTT.

This clonotype was observed a few times. V usage is TRBV20-1 and J usage is TRBJ1-4; no firm D call. Trimming took 4 bases from V and 1 from J, leaving 10 bases between them. The CDR3 sequence is 14 residues long. Germline CDR1 DFQATT, CDR2 SNEGSKA (reference sequence). CDR3 in amino acids: CSATVSGTNEKLFF. DNA for the CDR3: TGCAGTGCTACAGTTTCGGGAACTAATGAAAAACTGTTTTTT.

In this sample, this clonotype turned up a few times. The chain is built from TRBV28 and TRBJ1-6, with D possibly TRBD1 on 6 matching bases. The V end was cut by 6 bases, the J end by 10 bases, with 16 bases between. Germline CDR1 is MDHEN and CDR2 is SYDVKM. There are 14 residues in the CDR3. This chain's CDR3 is CASRATGYGSPLHF. CDR3 nucleotides: TGTGCCAGCAGAGCGACAGGTTATGGGTCACCCCTCCACTTT.

This clonotype appeared many times. The rearrangement uses TRBV18 and TRBJ1-1, with D perhaps TRBD1 (5 bases). The CDR3 is made up of 13 amino acids. The V and J ends lost 5 bases and 4 bases respectively, with 11 bases between them. Germline loops: CDR1 KGHSH, CDR2 LQKENI. The CDR3 is CASSAGSSTEAFF. CDR3 sequence (DNA): TGTGCCAGCTCAGCAGGGAGTAGCACTGAAGCTTTCTTT.

This clonotype was seen ten or more times. The chain joins TRBV9 to TRBJ1-2; the D gene is possibly TRBD1 (5 bases). Trimming cost V 0 bases and J 2 bases, with 14 bases left between them. The CDR3 has 16 amino acids. In germline, CDR1 is SGDLS, CDR2 YYNGEE. CDR3 bases: TGTGCCAGCAGCGTAGCTCCCGGGACGGAAAACTATGGCTACACCTTC. Protein: CASSVAPGTENYGYTF.

This clonotype was counted a few times. The CDR3 DNA follows: TGCAGTGCTATGTCGGCGGGCGCTAGCACAGATACGCAGTATTTT. Protein sequence: CSAMSAGASTDTQYF. The rearrangement links TRBV20-1 to TRBJ2-3; tentative D call: TRBD2 (5 bases). Germline-derived CDR1 and CDR2 are DFQATT and SNEGSKA (reference sequence). The CDR3 consists of 15 residues. Trimming removed 4 bases from V and 0 bases from J, with 14 bases in between.

The chain joins TRBV9 to TRBJ2-6; perhaps TRBD1 as D (6 bases). Germline V gives CDR1 SGDLS, CDR2 YYNGEE. The CDR3 contains 16 residues. V shed 0 bases and J shed 5 bases, with 12 bases lying between them. Written as DNA, the CDR3 is TGTGCCAGCAGCGTAGCAGGGGATTCGAGGGCCAACGTCCTGACTTTC. Protein sequence: CASSVAGDSRANVLTF.

This clonotype was recorded many times. J is TRBJ2-7 and V is TRBV28; tentative D call: TRBD1 (6 bases). Per the germline V gene, CDR1 is MDHEN and CDR2 is SYDVKM. Trimming took 3 bases from V and 1 from J, leaving 28 bases between them. The CDR3 is 20 residues long. In DNA form, the CDR3 reads TGTGCCAGCAGTTTGCCCCTTGGACAGTTCGGGTTGTATAGGTCCTACGAGCAGTACTTC. This encodes CASSLPLGQFGLYRSYEQYF.

This clonotype was observed at least ten times. The gene calls are TRBV28 and TRBJ1-4; D unresolved. This CDR3 has 16 residues. The ends were cut back, 5 bases at V and 7 bases at J, with 20 bases in the middle. Per germline, CDR1 MDHEN and CDR2 SYDVKM. The CDR3 sequence: CASSPMGGLRSEKLFF. DNA of the CDR3: TGTGCCAGCAGTCCCATGGGAGGCCTGCGGAGTGAAAAACTGTTTTTT.

This clonotype showed up just a few times. The V and J genes are TRBV7-3 and TRBJ2-2, with D uncertain. The CDR3 sequence is 13 residues long. Germline values: CDR1 SGHTA, CDR2 FQGTGA. The germline V and J ends were trimmed by 0 bases and 4 bases, with 3 bases remaining between them. CDR3 bases: TGTGCCAGCAGCTTAACTGCCACCGGGGAGCTGTTTTTT. Residues: CASSLTATGELFF. The full variable domain, in which reference TRBV7-3 and TRBJ2-2 provide the parts outside the CDR3, is GAGVSQTPSNKVTEKGKYVELRCDPISGHTALYWYRQSLGQGPEFLIYFQGTGAADDSGLPNDRFFAVRPEGSVSTLKIQRTERGDSAVYLCASSLTATGELFFGEGSRLTVL.

This clonotype was detected a few times. Here the CDR3 DNA reads TGTGCCAGCAGCCTAACAGGACGCGGCTCTGGGGCCAACGTCCTGACTTTC. Translating gives CASSLTGRGSGANVLTF. The chain couples TRBV5-4 to TRBJ2-6; the D gene is possibly TRBD1 (5 bases). This CDR3 comprises 17 residues. Germline V gene lookup returns CDR1 SGHNT and CDR2 YYREEE (reference sequence). Trimming pared 4 bases from V and 0 bases from J, leaving 14 bases between.

This clonotype was detected a few times. The gene calls are TRBV6-1 and TRBJ1-3; D not resolved. The CDR3 is made up of 14 amino acids. Germline CDR1 is MNHNS and CDR2 is SASEGT. Trimming shortened V by 5 bases and J by 0 bases, and 8 bases separated the two germline ends. The CDR3 DNA reads as TGTGCCAGCAGTAGGACGGTCTCTGGAAACACCATATATTTT. It is translated as CASSRTVSGNTIYF.

There are many counts of this clonotype. The chain couples TRBV19 to TRBJ2-2; 11 positions agree with TRBD2. This CDR3 comprises 19 residues. V gave up 2 bases and J gave up 4 bases; unmatched junction bases: 12. The germline V gene has CDR1 LNHDA and CDR2 SQIVND (reference sequence). CDR3 region: CASSIPEYGTSGSTGELFF. CDR3 sequence (DNA): TGTGCCAGTAGTATACCAGAATATGGGACTAGCGGTTCCACCGGGGAGCTGTTTTTT.